Each of the 27 T cell receptor beta chains below was sequenced from the same sample in a study of identifying expanded T cells in peripheral blood. Clones were read by immunoSEQ multiplex PCR, and TCRdb kept only the in-frame ones, dropping some. This sample has about 89,000 clones, with about nine tenths found just once. The sample comprised blood. These receptors all stem from a person aged 18 to 75 in good health.

The rearrangement uses TRBV28 and TRBJ2-3, with TRBD2 as a possible D gene (5 bases). CDR3 length equals 15 residues. In germline, CDR1 is MDHEN, CDR2 SYDVKM. V was pared by 3 bases and J by 1 base, with 11 bases between. The CDR3 DNA is TGTGCCAGCAGTTTGAACGGAGGTGGCACAGATACGCAGTATTTT. Amino acids: CASSLNGGGTDTQYF.

The chain uses TRBV10-1 and TRBJ2-2; 10 bases are a match to TRBD1. The J segment lost 5 bases and the V segment lost 9 bases, leaving 9 bases of the junction unmatched. Looked up from germline, CDR1 is WNHNN and CDR2 is SYGVQD (reference sequence). CDR3 size: 15 residues. This CDR3 is CASKEGTGATGELFF. CDR3 nucleotides: TGCGCCAGTAAAGAAGGGACAGGGGCTACCGGGGAGCTGTTTTTT.

In DNA, the CDR3 is TGTGCCAGCAGCGCCATCACAGGGGAGGGGAATGAAAAACTGTTTTTT. This translates into CASSAITGEGNEKLFF. The chain joins TRBV11-2 to TRBJ1-4; TRBD1 agrees at 7 bases. Germline CDR1 is SGHAT and CDR2 is FQNNGV. V shed 5 bases, J shed 5 bases, and the junction held 11 bases outside the gene matches. The CDR3 runs to 16 residues.

The rearrangement joins TRBV29-1 to TRBJ2-5, with D tentatively TRBD1 (5 bases). Germline CDR1 is SQVTM and CDR2 is ANQGSEA. The CDR3 runs to 13 residues. V lost 7 bases and J 3 bases, leaving 15 bases between the germline ends. The CDR3 DNA sequence: TGCAGCGAGGACGGTGGGGCCAAAGAGACCCAGTACTTC. Residues: CSEDGGAKETQYF. Together with reference TRBV29-1 and TRBJ2-5, the CDR3 gives the full variable domain: SAVISQKPSRDICQRGTSLTIQCQVDSQVTMMFWYRQQPGQSLTLIATANQGSEATYESGFVIDKFPISRPNLTFSTLTVSNMSPEDSSIYLCSEDGGAKETQYFGPGTRLLVL.

The rearrangement links TRBV9 to TRBJ2-7; D is ambiguous. The CDR3 is 14 amino acids. Trimming took off 0 bases at V and 1 base at J, with 8 bases between the two ends. Germline values: CDR1 SGDLS, CDR2 YYNGEE. The CDR3 loop is CASSVADNSYEQYF. The CDR3 DNA is TGTGCCAGCAGCGTAGCTGACAATTCCTACGAGCAGTACTTC.

V gene TRBV18 combines with J gene TRBJ2-5, with TRBD1 identical over 7 bases. Trimming cost V 0 bases and J 7 bases; bases outside gene matches: 5. The germline gives CDR1 KGHSH, CDR2 LQKENI. The CDR3 runs 14 residues. The CDR3 DNA reads TGTGCCAGCTCACCACCGACAGGGTTTACGACCCAGTACTTC. Translated: CASSPPTGFTTQYF.

The chain links TRBV28 to TRBJ1-6; 8 bases fit TRBD1. The CDR3 runs to 15 residues. V dropped 3 bases and J dropped 8; count of bases not matched to a gene: 6. CDR1 and CDR2 from the germline V gene are MDHEN and SYDVKM. The CDR3 loop reads CASSFGQGGDSPLHF. The CDR3 DNA sequence: TGTGCCAGCAGTTTCGGACAGGGAGGGGATTCACCCCTCCACTTT.

V and J are TRBV28 and TRBJ1-2; D is uncertain. The CDR3 has 12 residues. V dropped 6 bases and J dropped 8 bases, with 13 bases sitting between them. Looked up from germline, CDR1 is MDHEN and CDR2 is SYDVKM. The CDR3 DNA sequence: TGTGCCAGCAGACCCCAAGAATACGGCTACACCTTC. Translation gives CASRPQEYGYTF.

The J gene is TRBJ2-5, the V gene TRBV4-2; the match to TRBD2 covers 7 bases. Germline V gene data show CDR1 as LGHNA and CDR2 as YNFKEQ. V lost 0 bases to trimming and J lost 5 bases; unmatched junction nucleotides: 6. The CDR3 consists of 15 residues. The CDR3 loop reads CASSQERDGGETQYF. Written as DNA, the CDR3 is TGTGCCAGCAGCCAAGAACGAGACGGGGGGGAGACCCAGTACTTC.

The gene calls are TRBV2 and TRBJ1-6; 9 nucleotides align to TRBD1. The CDR3 consists of 16 residues. Germline values: CDR1 SNHLY, CDR2 FYNNEI. Unmatched junction bases numbered 12, after V lost 2 bases and J lost 13 bases. For the CDR3, the DNA is TGTGCCAGCAGTGAATCTACTTCTGGACAGGGGCGGCCCCTCCACTTT. This encodes CASSESTSGQGRPLHF.

This chain joins TRBV5-1 and TRBJ2-2; the D gene is possibly TRBD1 (6 bases). Germline values: CDR1 SGHRS, CDR2 YFSETQ. V was clipped by 3 bases and J by 7 bases, with 10 bases between them. CDR3 size: 13 residues. CDR3 loop: CASSSSGVGELFF. CDR3 coding DNA: TGCGCCAGCAGCTCCTCAGGGGTCGGGGAGCTGTTTTTT.

J is TRBJ2-1 and V is TRBV4-3; possibly TRBD2 for D (5 bases). V lost 0 bases and J lost 2, with 11 bases in between. This CDR3 comprises 16 residues. Germline CDR1 reads LGHNA; CDR2 reads YSLEER. CDR3 amino acids: CASSQEESEAYNEQFF. The CDR3 nucleotides are TGCGCCAGCAGCCAAGAAGAGTCGGAGGCCTACAATGAGCAGTTCTTC.

This chain uses TRBV6-4 with TRBJ1-5, with TRBD1 matching over 7 bases. V lost 5 bases to trimming and J lost 4 bases; unmatched junction nucleotides: 8. The germline V gene has CDR1 MRHNA and CDR2 SNTAGT. CDR3 length equals 15 residues. The CDR3 region is CASSYEGAANQPQHF. CDR3 in DNA: TGTGCCAGCAGTTACGAGGGGGCCGCTAATCAGCCCCAGCATTTT.

This clone was found a few times. V usage is TRBV30 and J usage is TRBJ2-7; 8 bases are a match to TRBD1. This CDR3 spans 12 amino acids. Germline V CDR1 and CDR2: GTSNPN, SVGIG (reference sequence). Trimming removed 1 base from V and 5 bases from J; junction bases left unmatched: 1. The CDR3 DNA follows: TGTGCCTGGAGTGGACAGGGGAACGAGCAGTACTTC. This encodes CAWSGQGNEQYF.

The CDR3 protein is CASSKGTEYSNQPQHF. The DNA for the CDR3 is TGTGCCAGCAGTAAGGGGACAGAGTATAGCAATCAGCCCCAGCATTTT. This chain connects TRBV6-6 to TRBJ1-5; 7 bases align to TRBD1. CDR3 length: 16 amino acids. J was trimmed by 0 bases and V by 5 bases; bases with no gene match: 7. Germline lookup yields CDR1 MNHNY and CDR2 SVGAGI (reference sequence).

CDR3 in amino acids: CASRGQGDGYTF. The CDR3 DNA reads as TGTGCCAGCAGGGGACAGGGGGATGGCTACACCTTC. This sequence joins TRBV2 and TRBJ1-2; TRBD1 matches at 11 bases. The CDR3 runs to 12 residues. J lost 6 bases, V lost 6 bases, and 0 bases had no gene match. Germline-derived CDR1 and CDR2 are SNHLY and FYNNEI.

The chain is built from TRBV4-1 and TRBJ2-3, with TRBD2 identical over 10 bases. Trimming cost V 1 base and J 1 base; bases outside gene matches: 5. Per the germline V gene, CDR1 is MGHRA and CDR2 is YSYEKL. The CDR3 has 17 residues. CDR3 DNA sequence: TGCGCCAGCAGCCAAGGCTCCGGGACTAGCGGCACAGATACGCAGTATTTT. It translates to CASSQGSGTSGTDTQYF.

The chain uses TRBV9 and TRBJ1-3; D not certain. Germline V CDR1 and CDR2: SGDLS, YYNGEE. The CDR3 totals 13 residues. The germline V and J ends were trimmed by 3 bases and 7 bases, with 11 bases remaining between them. The CDR3 here is CASSDGEINTIYF. In DNA form, the CDR3 reads TGTGCCAGCAGCGACGGAGAGATCAACACCATATATTTT.

This rearrangement joins TRBV13 to TRBJ2-7, with D uncertain. V was pared by 3 bases and J by 3 bases, with 6 bases between. Germline V gene data show CDR1 as PRHDT and CDR2 as FYEKMQ (reference sequence). The length of the CDR3 is 12 residues. In DNA form, the CDR3 reads TGTGCCAGCAGCTTTCGAAGCTACGAGCAGTACTTC. It encodes CASSFRSYEQYF.

This clone was observed a handful of times. V is TRBV6-4 and J is TRBJ2-6, with D tentatively TRBD2 (5 bases). The CDR3 extends over 17 amino acids. V was clipped by 0 bases and J by 0 bases, with 9 bases between them. The germline CDR1 and CDR2 sequences are MRHNA and SNTAGT. CDR3 loop: CASSDSNGISGANVLTF. The CDR3 bases are TGTGCCAGCAGTGACTCGAACGGGATCTCTGGGGCCAACGTCCTGACTTTC.

This chain joins TRBV11-2 and TRBJ2-3; D remains ambiguous. Germline values: CDR1 SGHAT, CDR2 FQNNGV. With 5 bases removed from V and 6 bases from J, the gap between germline ends came to 15 bases. The CDR3 extends over 14 amino acids. CDR3 coding DNA: TGTGCCAGCAGCCCCTCGAGAGTGACTGATACGCAGTATTTT. As protein: CASSPSRVTDTQYF.

As concerns this clone: One junction end does not reproduce the germline sequence, and a read error may be involved. J is TRBJ1-2 and V is TRBV6-5; TRBD1 matches at 8 bases. The CDR3 loop spans 15 amino acids. Germline loops: CDR1 MNHEY, CDR2 SVGAGI. CDR3 loop: CASSYSLQGADGYAF. For the CDR3, the DNA is TGTGCCAGCAGTTACTCTCTCCAGGGGGCGGATGGCTACGCCTTC.

The J gene is TRBJ1-1, the V gene TRBV5-4, with TRBD1 as a possible D gene (5 bases). The germline gives CDR1 SGHNT, CDR2 YYREEE (reference sequence). This CDR3 spans 14 amino acids. The ends were cut back, 2 bases at V and 3 bases at J, with 11 bases in the middle. CDR3 residues: CASSFPGVDTEAFF. DNA for the CDR3: TGTGCCAGCAGCTTTCCGGGGGTTGACACTGAAGCTTTCTTT. Based on the CDR3 plus reference TRBV5-4 and TRBJ1-1, the full variable domain is ETGVTQSPTHLIKTRGQQVTLRCSSQSGHNTVSWYQQALGQGPQFIFQYYREEENGRGNFPPRFSGLQFPNYSSELNVNALELDDSALYLCASSFPGVDTEAFFGQGTRLTVV.

The chain employs TRBV19 and TRBJ2-2; TRBD1 matches at 9 bases. Per the germline V gene, CDR1 is LNHDA and CDR2 is SQIVND (reference sequence). The CDR3 runs 21 residues. The trim removed 0 bases at V and 4 bases at J, leaving 18 bases unmatched. The CDR3 loop reads CASSIDLPRTGAGHSTGELFF. For the CDR3, the DNA is TGTGCCAGTAGTATAGACCTTCCTAGGACAGGGGCAGGTCATAGCACCGGGGAGCTGTTTTTT.

Only one count was recorded for this clone. This chain connects TRBV10-3 to TRBJ2-2; maybe TRBD2 (6 bases). Trimming took off 6 bases at V and 5 bases at J, with 22 bases between the two ends. The CDR3 has 17 residues. CDR1 and CDR2 (germline): ENHRY, SYGVKD. The DNA for the CDR3 is TGTGCCATCAGCCCTCAACCGTTTGGGAGGAAAACCGGGGAGCTGTTTTTT. Encoded protein: CAISPQPFGRKTGELFF.

The V call is TRBV13, the J call TRBJ2-3; 7 bases line up with TRBD2. V trimming: 4 bases; J trimming: 4 bases; junction bases outside the gene matches: 11. The germline gives CDR1 PRHDT, CDR2 FYEKMQ (reference sequence). The CDR3 runs 16 residues. CDR3 amino acids: CASSSASTSPPDTQYF. CDR3 in DNA: TGTGCCAGCAGCTCCGCCTCGACTAGCCCGCCAGATACGCAGTATTTT.

This clone occurred a few times. V gene TRBV5-1 combines with J gene TRBJ2-1; TRBD2 matches at 7 bases. In germline, CDR1 is SGHRS, CDR2 YFSETQ. The CDR3 has 15 residues. J lost 0 bases, V lost 2 bases, and 2 bases had no gene match. The DNA for the CDR3 is TGCGCCAGCAGCTTAGGCGGGAGCTCCTACAATGAGCAGTTCTTC. This codes for CASSLGGSSYNEQFF.